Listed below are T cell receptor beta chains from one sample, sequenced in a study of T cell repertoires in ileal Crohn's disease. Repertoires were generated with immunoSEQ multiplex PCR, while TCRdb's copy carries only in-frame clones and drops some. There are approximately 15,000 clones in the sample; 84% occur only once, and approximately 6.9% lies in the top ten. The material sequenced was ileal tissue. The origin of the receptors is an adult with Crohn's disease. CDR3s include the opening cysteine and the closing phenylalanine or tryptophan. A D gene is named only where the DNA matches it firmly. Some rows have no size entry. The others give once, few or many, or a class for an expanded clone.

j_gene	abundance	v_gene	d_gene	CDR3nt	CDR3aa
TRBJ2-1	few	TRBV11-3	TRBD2	TGTGCCAGCAGCTTGGGTAGCGGGGTGGACAATGAGCAGTTCTTC	CASSLGSGVDNEQFF
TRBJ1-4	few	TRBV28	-	TGTGCCAGCAGTTTGGCAGGAGGGACCTTTTTC	CASSLAGGTFF
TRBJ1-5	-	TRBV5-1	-	TGCGCCAGCAGACGGGAGGTCAATCAGCCCCAGCATTTT	CASRREVNQPQHF
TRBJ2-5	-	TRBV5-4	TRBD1	TGTGCCAGCAGCTCTGGACAGGGACAAGAGACCCAGTACTTC	CASSSGQGQETQYF
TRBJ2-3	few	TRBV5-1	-	TGCGCCAGCAGCGCCAGGGCGGCAGGCACAGATACGCAGTATTTT	CASSARAAGTDTQYF
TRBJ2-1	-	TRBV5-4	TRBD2	TGTGCCAGCAGCCCCGGGAGAGCTAGCGGGATGACGGGGGATGAGCAGTTCTTC	CASSPGRASGMTGDEQFF
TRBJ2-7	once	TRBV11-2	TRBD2	TGTGCCAGCAGCTCCACCTTGACTAGCGGGAGCTACGAGCAGTACTTC	CASSSTLTSGSYEQYF
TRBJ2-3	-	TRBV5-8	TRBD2	TGTGCCAGCAATCTAGCGGGGAGGCACCCAGATACGCAGTATTTT	CASNLAGRHPDTQYF
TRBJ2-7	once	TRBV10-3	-	TGTGCCATCGGCAGGGGCGGCTACGAGCAGTACTTC	CAIGRGGYEQYF
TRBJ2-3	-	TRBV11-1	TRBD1	TGTGCCAGCAGCTTAGGGGTGGCGGGACAGGGGGCAGATACGCAGTATTTT	CASSLGVAGQGADTQYF
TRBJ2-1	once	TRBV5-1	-	TGCGCCAGCAGCTTGGGTGGGGACACGTACAATGAGCAGTTCTTC	CASSLGGDTYNEQFF
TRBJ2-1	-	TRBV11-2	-	TGTGCCAGCAGCGCACTGCTTTTACGGTACAATGAGCAGTTCTTC	CASSALLLRYNEQFF
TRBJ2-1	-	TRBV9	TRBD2	TGTGCCAGCAGCGTAGTGAGTGGGTCGACTAGCGGAGCCTACAATGAGCAGTTCTTC	CASSVVSGSTSGAYNEQFF
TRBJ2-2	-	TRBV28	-	TGTGCCAGCAGTGCCGGAGGGGTCGGGGAGCTGTTTTTT	CASSAGGVGELFF
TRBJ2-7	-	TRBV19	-	TGTGCCAGTAGTGACCAGGGCGCCTACGAGCAGTACTTC	CASSDQGAYEQYF
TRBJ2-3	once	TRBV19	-	TGTGCCAGTACCTTGGAGACAGGCTTGGATACGCAGTATTTT	CASTLETGLDTQYF
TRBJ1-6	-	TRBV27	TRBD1	TGTGCCAGCAGTCGTACAGGGGCAGCCAATTCACCCCTCCACTTT	CASSRTGAANSPLHF
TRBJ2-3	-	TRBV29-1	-	TGCAGCGTTGAGGAGGGAGGCACAGATACGCAGTATTTT	CSVEEGGTDTQYF
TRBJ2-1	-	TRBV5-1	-	TGCGCCAGCAGCTTGACCGGGACTCTCTCCTACAATGAGCAGTTCTTC	CASSLTGTLSYNEQFF
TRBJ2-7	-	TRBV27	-	TGTGCCAGCAGTACCGGGACGGGGGTTTACGAGCAGTACTTC	CASSTGTGVYEQYF
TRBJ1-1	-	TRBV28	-	TGTGCCAGCCGAGCCCCGGCTGAAGCTTTCTTT	CASRAPAEAFF
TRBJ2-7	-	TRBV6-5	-	TGTGCCAGCACCATAAGAGCCGGGACCTACGAGCAGTACTTC	CASTIRAGTYEQYF
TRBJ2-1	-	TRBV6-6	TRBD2	TGTGCCAGCAGTCGACTAGCGGGTCACAATGAGCAGTTCTTC	CASSRLAGHNEQFF
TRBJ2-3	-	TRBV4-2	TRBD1	TGTGCCAGCAGCGTCCGGGACAGGGGCACAGATACGCAGTATTTT	CASSVRDRGTDTQYF
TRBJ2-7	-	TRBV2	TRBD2	TGTGCCAGCAGTCAAGCGGGGGGGTCCTACGAGCAGTACTTC	CASSQAGGSYEQYF
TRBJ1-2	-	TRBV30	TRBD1	TGTGCCTGGAGCGAGGACAGGGGAAACTATGGCTACACCTTC	CAWSEDRGNYGYTF
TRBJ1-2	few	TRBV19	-	TGTGCCAGTAGTCTCGCCGGAGGGGATGACTATGGCTACACCTTC	CASSLAGGDDYGYTF
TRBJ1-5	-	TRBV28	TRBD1	TGTGCCAGCCTAACAGGGGGCGCAGGTTTAAGTCAGCCCCAGCATTTT	CASLTGGAGLSQPQHF